This is a list of T cell receptor beta chains from one sample in a study of blood T cell repertoires in COVID-19. Repertoires were generated with immunoSEQ multiplex PCR, while TCRdb's copy carries only in-frame clones and drops some. Here the sample spans more than 80,000 clones, more than 75% being singletons. Sample: peripheral blood. All receptors derive from a man in his fifties or sixties with active COVID-19. Both conserved end residues are part of each CDR3. Each record gives: D gene, J gene, V gene, clone size, CDR3 DNA, CDR3 protein. The D gene is left open where the match is weak. Size values are once, few and many counts, or a class for expanded clones, and some rows have none.

NA,TRBJ2-7,TRBV11-2,NA,TGTGCCAGCGGACAGACTAGCCCCACCTACGAGCAGTACTTC,CASGQTSPTYEQYF
TRBD1,TRBJ2-7,TRBV12-3/TRBV12-4,NA,TGTGCCAGCAGGGAACAGGGGTACGAGCAGTACTTC,CASREQGYEQYF
TRBD2,TRBJ2-1,TRBV7-2,once,TGTGCCAGCAGCTTAGAGGTAGCGGGCAATGAGCAGTTCTTC,CASSLEVAGNEQFF
TRBD2,TRBJ2-3,TRBV2,NA,TGTGCCAGCAGTGAGGAACGGGGGGGCACAGATACGCAGTATTTT,CASSEERGGTDTQYF
TRBD2,TRBJ2-1,TRBV29-1,NA,TGCAGCGTTGATGGGCGGGGGGCCTACAATGAGCAGTTCTTC,CSVDGRGAYNEQFF
TRBD2,TRBJ2-3,TRBV25-1,NA,TGTGCCAGCAGTGTCCTAGCGGGGTACACAGATACGCAGTATTTT,CASSVLAGYTDTQYF
NA,TRBJ2-2,TRBV19,NA,TGTGCCAGTAGTATAGGAGGGGGCACCGGGGAGCTGTTTTTT,CASSIGGGTGELFF
TRBD2,TRBJ2-7,TRBV6-2/TRBV6-3,NA,TGTGCCAGCAGTTACCCCGGGGTAGCGGGAACCTACGAGCAGTACTTC,CASSYPGVAGTYEQYF
TRBD2,TRBJ2-1,TRBV6-5,NA,TGTGCCAGCCAAAGACTAGCTCCTGGGAATGAGCAGTTCTTC,CASQRLAPGNEQFF
TRBD1,TRBJ1-4,TRBV9,NA,TGTGCCAGCAGCTCCCAGACAGGGTGGGATGAAAAACTGTTTTTT,CASSSQTGWDEKLFF
TRBD1,TRBJ1-1,TRBV19,NA,TGTGCCAGTAGTCGGGACAGGGCGAAACAAGCTTTCTTT,CASSRDRAKQAFF
TRBD1,TRBJ1-3,TRBV18,NA,TGTGCCAGCTCACCGGAGGGACAGGGCTTTTCAAACACCATATATTTT,CASSPEGQGFSNTIYF
NA,TRBJ2-7,TRBV28,NA,TGTGCCAGCAGTACACGAACGTTCTACGAGCAGTACTTC,CASSTRTFYEQYF
NA,TRBJ2-1,TRBV4-3,NA,TGCGCCAGCAGCCAGGACGGGGGGCGGTACAATGAGCAGTTCTTC,CASSQDGGRYNEQFF
NA,TRBJ1-1,TRBV6-5,few,TGTGCCAGCAGAAACTACGCTGAAGCTTTCTTT,CASRNYAEAFF
NA,TRBJ2-5,TRBV6-5,NA,TGTGCCAGCAGTTACTCGAAGGGAGAAGGAGCAGAGACCCAGTACTTC,CASSYSKGEGAETQYF
NA,TRBJ2-5,TRBV28,once,TGTGCCAGCAGTTTATCCCCTTCCGACAGGCACCAAGAGACCCAGTACTTC,CASSLSPSDRHQETQYF
NA,TRBJ1-5,TRBV6-2/TRBV6-3,NA,TGTGCCAGCAGCGGAGGGGAGGGAAGCCAGCCCCAGCATTTT,CASSGGEGSQPQHF
TRBD2,TRBJ2-7,TRBV19,NA,TGTGCCAGTAGTCCGGGGACTAGCGGGAGCTACGAGCAGTACTTC,CASSPGTSGSYEQYF
TRBD1,TRBJ2-1,TRBV27,NA,TGTGCCAGCAGCCTGGGACAGGGGGTCTACAATGAGCAGTTCTTC,CASSLGQGVYNEQFF
TRBD2,TRBJ2-1,TRBV27,NA,TGTGCCAGCAGCTGGGGTGGGAGGGGCTCCTACAATGAGCAGTTCTTC,CASSWGGRGSYNEQFF
TRBD1,TRBJ1-2,TRBV24-1,NA,TGTGCCACCAGATTGGACAGGGCTAACTATGGCTACACCTTC,CATRLDRANYGYTF
NA,TRBJ1-2,TRBV28,NA,TGTGCCAGCAGTTTGGTAGGGAGGGGTTTTAACTATGGCTACACCTTC,CASSLVGRGFNYGYTF
NA,TRBJ2-1,TRBV28,NA,TGTGCCAGCAGTTTAGGGCTAGCGACCACTAGTCAGTTCTTC,CASSLGLATTSQFF
NA,TRBJ1-6,TRBV4-3,NA,TGCGCCAGCAGCCAAGGTGTACAGGGAGGGAATTCACCCCTCCACTTT,CASSQGVQGGNSPLHF
NA,TRBJ2-2,TRBV5-1,few,TGCGCCAGCAGCTTAGAGGGCACCGGGGAGCTGTTTTTT,CASSLEGTGELFF
NA,TRBJ1-5,TRBV6-1,NA,TGTGCCAGCAGTGAAGCGGGAGGGATCAATCAGCCCCAGCATTTT,CASSEAGGINQPQHF
TRBD2,TRBJ2-2,TRBV5-1,NA,TGCGCCAGCAGCCCCTATCAGACTAGCGGGAGGACCGTCACCGGGGAGCTGTTTTTT,CASSPYQTSGRTVTGELFF
NA,TRBJ2-1,TRBV6-5,NA,TGTGCCAGCAGTTACTCCCCGACTACTTCCTACAATGAGCAGTTCTTC,CASSYSPTTSYNEQFF
TRBD1,TRBJ1-1,TRBV29-1,NA,TGCAGCGTTCGTACAGGGGGCGCGAAGGGCACTGAAGCTTTCTTT,CSVRTGGAKGTEAFF
TRBD1,TRBJ1-1,TRBV11-2,NA,TGTGCCAGCAGCTCCCAGGGGGGATACTTTGAAGCTTTCTTT,CASSSQGGYFEAFF
NA,TRBJ2-2,TRBV5-4,NA,TGTGCCAGCAGCTCTAGTGCAGCTTTTCGCGGGGAGCTGTTTTTT,CASSSSAAFRGELFF
TRBD1,TRBJ1-2,TRBV7-9,NA,TGTGCCAGCAGCCAGACGGACAGGGCCACGTATGGCTACACCTTC,CASSQTDRATYGYTF
NA,TRBJ1-1,TRBV29-1,NA,TGCAGCGTTGAAGCCTCACAGGGTAGGTCTGAAGCTTTCTTT,CSVEASQGRSEAFF
TRBD1,TRBJ2-1,TRBV10-1,NA,TGCGCCAGCTCAGGGGAGGGACAGGGGGGTTCGGCCTACAATGAGCAGTTCTTC,CASSGEGQGGSAYNEQFF
NA,TRBJ1-1,TRBV28,NA,TGTGCCAGCAGCCGCACAAGGGAGGCTGAAGCTTTCTTT,CASSRTREAEAFF
NA,TRBJ2-7,TRBV28,NA,TGTGCCAGCAGCATACTAGAAGGGTCCTACGAGCAGTACTTC,CASSILEGSYEQYF
NA,TRBJ2-6,TRBV7-8,NA,TGTGCCAGCAGCCCTGGGCCCGGTAGCTCTGGGGCCAACGTCCTGACTTTC,CASSPGPGSSGANVLTF
NA,TRBJ2-7,TRBV6-6,NA,TGTGCGTCGGGGGTAGGGATGTACGAGCAGTACTTC,CASGVGMYEQYF
TRBD2,TRBJ2-5,TRBV16,once,TGTGCCAGCAGCCAATCGCCCGGGGAGGGCCAGTACTTC,CASSQSPGEGQYF
TRBD2,TRBJ2-5,TRBV3-1/TRBV3-2,NA,TGTGCCAGCAGCCAAGATTACCCGCTAGCGGCCAAGAAAGAGACCCAGTACTTC,CASSQDYPLAAKKETQYF
TRBD2,TRBJ2-5,TRBV7-2,NA,TGTGCCAGCAGCTCCAAGATTCGGGCTAGCGGGAGTGGGGAGACCCAGTACTTC,CASSSKIRASGSGETQYF
NA,TRBJ2-3,TRBV7-8,NA,TGTGCCAGCAGCTTCTCCCTTTATACGCAGTATTTT,CASSFSLYTQYF
NA,TRBJ1-1,TRBV2,NA,TGTGCCAGCCAATTCACAGCAGTTGAAGCTTTCTTT,CASQFTAVEAFF
TRBD1,TRBJ1-2,TRBV30,NA,TGTGCCTGGAGTCCCTTGGACAGGGGACATGGCTACACCTTC,CAWSPLDRGHGYTF
NA,TRBJ1-1,TRBV5-1,NA,TGCGCCAGCAGCGTGATGGACAGAAACACTGAAGCTTTCTTT,CASSVMDRNTEAFF
TRBD2,TRBJ2-1,TRBV5-1,NA,TGCGCCAGCAGCTTGCTCCTAGCGGGGGGTACAAGGGAGCAGTTCTTC,CASSLLLAGGTREQFF
TRBD1,TRBJ2-5,TRBV30,NA,TGTGCCTGGAGTTCGGGACAGCCTCAAGAGACCCAGTACTTC,CAWSSGQPQETQYF
NA,TRBJ2-3,TRBV6-1,NA,TGTGCCAGCAGTGAAGGGGGAGTAGAGGTTACGCAGTATTTT,CASSEGGVEVTQYF
TRBD1,TRBJ1-2,TRBV9,NA,TGTGCCAGCAGCGTCTCCGGGACAGGCTTCTTGGACTATGGCTACACCTTC,CASSVSGTGFLDYGYTF
NA,TRBJ2-7,TRBV4-1,NA,TGCGCCAGCAGTCCACAGGGTTACGAGCAGTACTTC,CASSPQGYEQYF
TRBD2,TRBJ2-7,TRBV4-3,NA,TGCGCCAGCAGCCAAGTTTGGGTAGCGGGAGCCTACGAGCAGTACTTC,CASSQVWVAGAYEQYF
NA,TRBJ2-7,TRBV5-1,NA,TGCGCCAGCAGCTTGGGTCTCCCCGGCTCCTACGAGCAGTACTTC,CASSLGLPGSYEQYF
NA,TRBJ1-2,TRBV7-6,NA,TGTGCCAGCAGCTTATCAGGAGTAGGGGGTTATGGCTACACCTTC,CASSLSGVGGYGYTF
TRBD2,TRBJ2-5,TRBV4-3,NA,TGCGCCAGCAGCCAAGAATGGGCGGGAGTCGGGCAAGAGACCCAGTACTTC,CASSQEWAGVGQETQYF
TRBD1,TRBJ1-2,TRBV29-1,NA,TGCAGCGTTGGGGACAGCTACGAACGCACCTTC,CSVGDSYERTF
NA,TRBJ2-3,TRBV4-2,NA,TGTGCCAGCAGCCCCTCCGATACGCAGTATTTT,CASSPSDTQYF
NA,TRBJ1-2,TRBV7-2,NA,TGTGCCAGCAGCTTAAGGGGTGGCTACACCTTC,CASSLRGGYTF